Below, 11 T cell receptor beta chains from the same sample are listed, as sequenced in a study of OX40 agonist ivuxolimab in advanced cancers. Assay used: immunoSEQ multiplex PCR; TCRdb lists only in-frame clones, some missing. The repertoire holds 55,000 to 75,000 clones, with around 80% as singletons. The sample was CD4+ or CD8+ T cells sorted from blood, taken in a trial of the OX40 agonist ivuxolimab. The receptors shown here come from an adult with an advanced solid tumor such as melanoma, head and neck, liver or kidney cancer.

The chain joins TRBV27 to TRBJ2-7; D gene unclear. Germline CDR1 MNHEY, CDR2 SMNVEV (reference sequence). The CDR3 consists of 11 residues. The V end lost 6 bases, the J end lost 3 bases, and 6 bases lay between the germline ends. This chain's CDR3 is CASRLVYEQYF. In nucleotides, the CDR3 is TGTGCCAGCAGACTCGTCTACGAGCAGTACTTC.

J is TRBJ2-5 and V is TRBV25-1; D possibly uses TRBD1 or TRBD2 (6 bases each). The CDR3 has 13 residues. CDR1 is MGHDK, CDR2 SYGVNS, per germline. V was trimmed by 3 bases and J by 5 bases, leaving 10 bases between them. The CDR3, as DNA: TGTGCCAGCAGTGAGGGGGGCCGCGAGACCCAGTACTTC. Encoded protein: CASSEGGRETQYF.

This clone occurred once. The chain recombines TRBV9 with TRBJ1-2; D remains ambiguous. Germline V lookup: CDR1 SGDLS, CDR2 YYNGEE. CDR3 length: 12 residues. V lost 1 base and J lost 3, with 4 bases in between. CDR3 in DNA: TGTGCCAGCAGCGTACAGGACTATGGCTACACCTTC. Translating gives CASSVQDYGYTF.

This clone was seen more than once but under ten times. The chain joins TRBV11-3 to TRBJ2-3, with D perhaps being TRBD1 or TRBD2 (5 bases each). Germline loops: CDR1 SGHNT, CDR2 YENEEA. CDR3 length: 13 amino acids. Trimming shortened V by 4 bases and J by 9 bases, and 14 bases separated the two germline ends. CDR3 loop: CASSSGPSGTQYF. The CDR3 DNA is TGTGCCAGCAGCTCGGGACCATCGGGGACGCAGTATTTT.

This clone showed up just once. The chain recombines TRBV5-5 with TRBJ1-5; 12 nucleotides agree with TRBD1. CDR3 length: 18 residues. Germline values: CDR1 SGHKS, CDR2 YYEKEE (reference sequence). V shed 4 bases, J shed 0 bases, and the junction held 8 bases outside the gene matches. The chain's CDR3 is CASSPGQGAGVSNQPQHF. DNA for the CDR3: TGTGCCAGCAGCCCGGGACAGGGGGCCGGCGTTAGCAATCAGCCCCAGCATTTT.

This clone turned up a few times. The rearrangement links TRBV5-6 to TRBJ2-7, with 8 bases identical to TRBD1. V trimming: 4 bases; J trimming: 7 bases; junction bases outside the gene matches: 7. Germline CDR1 and CDR2: SGHDT and YYEEEE. The CDR3 is 13 amino acids. CDR3 sequence (DNA): TGTGCCAGCAGCCGAACAGGGGGAGGAGAGCAGTACGTC. Its protein product is CASSRTGGGEQYV.

The V and J genes are TRBV7-9 and TRBJ2-1; the match to TRBD2 covers 9 bases. CDR3 length: 17 residues. After removal of 5 bases from V and 1 base from J, the junction contained 9 bases not matched to a gene. The germline CDR1 and CDR2 sequences are SEHNR and FQNEAQ (reference sequence). CDR3 sequence: CASSQSSGRGSYNEQFF. CDR3 DNA: TGTGCCAGCAGCCAGAGTAGCGGGAGAGGGTCCTACAATGAGCAGTTCTTC.

The chain carries TRBV15 and TRBJ2-5; 9 nucleotides line up with TRBD1. The CDR3 length is 15 residues. The germline CDR1 and CDR2 sequences are LNHNV and YYDKDF (reference sequence). V lost 2 bases, J lost 4 bases, and 5 bases stayed unmatched. The CDR3 DNA sequence: TGTGCCACCAGCAGACCGGGACAGGGTACAGAGACCCAGTACTTC. Protein product: CATSRPGQGTETQYF.

The gene calls are TRBV11-2 and TRBJ2-7, with D possibly matching TRBD2 (7 bases). The CDR3 runs to 15 residues. V was cut by 2 bases and J by 4 bases, with 15 bases left in between. Per the germline V gene, CDR1 is SGHAT and CDR2 is FQNNGV. CDR3 loop: CASSLREAQGYEQYF. The DNA of the CDR3 is TGTGCCAGCAGCTTACGGGAGGCCCAGGGGTACGAGCAGTACTTC.

The chain carries TRBV6-1 and TRBJ1-1; 9 bases fit TRBD1. Germline lookup yields CDR1 MNHNS and CDR2 SASEGT. This CDR3 is built from 15 residues. V was clipped by 7 bases and J by 6 bases; unmatched bases: 12. CDR3 sequence reads: CASNQKGQGRAEAFF. In nucleotides, the CDR3 is TGTGCCAGCAACCAAAAGGGACAGGGACGGGCTGAAGCTTTCTTT.

The chain is built from TRBV5-1 and TRBJ2-5; a possible D gene is TRBD1 (6 bases). CDR1 and CDR2 from the germline V gene are SGHRS and YFSETQ. CDR3 length equals 16 residues. Trimming took off 0 bases at V and 0 bases at J, with 12 bases between the two ends. As DNA, the CDR3 is TGCGCCAGCAGCTTGGATGATACAGGGTACCAAGAGACCCAGTACTTC. Translated: CASSLDDTGYQETQYF.